The 19 T cell receptor beta chains below all came from one sample that was sequenced in a study of CD8 T cells in Susac syndrome (dated by TCRdb to the late 2010s). Library construction relied on the immunoSEQ multiplex PCR assay. RNA was extracted using the RNeasy kit, and roughly 0.5 to 1 ug of the RNA was reverse transcribed with random hexamers. In-frame beta chains were kept once TCRdb had trimmed the public reads at Q25 with fastp and called clones with MiXCR. All rows with the same CDR3 protein become a single entry with the most common DNA and genes. In this sample the table shows about 430,000 distinct CDR3 sequences, 75% to 90% of which occur a single time. Of the sample, under 0.15% falls within the top ten clones. Sequencing was done on a sample of CD8+ T cells from PBMCs. These receptor sequences come from a human donor with multiple sclerosis.

For the CDR3, the DNA is TGTGCCAGCAGTGCCGGGACGGAGGGCACTGAAGCTTTCTTT. Translating it yields CASSAGTEGTEAFF. The chain carries TRBV6-1 and TRBJ1-1; the D gene is possibly TRBD1 (5 bases). The CDR3 sequence is 14 residues long. V gave up 4 bases and J gave up 4 bases, with 13 bases separating them. Germline loops: CDR1 MNHNS, CDR2 SASEGT.

The V gene is TRBV19, the J gene TRBJ2-1; weak D call: TRBD2 (6 bases). The ends were cut back, 1 base at V and 6 bases at J, with 10 bases in the middle. Germline CDR1 reads LNHDA; CDR2 reads SQIVND (reference sequence). The CDR3 sequence is 14 residues long. CDR3 bases: TGTGCCAGTAGTATAGTGGGGGGAGGCAATGAGCAGTTCTTC. Amino acids: CASSIVGGGNEQFF. Looking up the rest from reference TRBV19 and TRBJ2-1 gives the full variable domain: DGGITQSPKYLFRKEGQNVTLSCEQNLNHDAMYWYRQDPGQGLRLIYYSQIVNDFQKGDIAEGYSVSREKKESFPLTVTSAQKNPTAFYLCASSIVGGGNEQFFGPGTRLTVL.

This clonotype was counted between two and nine times. The rearrangement links TRBV6-1 to TRBJ2-3; 8 bases line up with TRBD2. Germline CDR1 is MNHNS and CDR2 is SASEGT. The CDR3 spans 15 residues. V was clipped by 9 bases and J by 2 bases; unmatched bases: 10. The chain's CDR3 is CASPGNGRDTDTQYF. The CDR3 nucleotides are TGTGCCAGTCCTGGGAACGGGAGGGACACAGATACGCAGTATTTT.

The genes are TRBV27 and TRBJ2-5; tentatively, D is TRBD2 (5 bases). This CDR3 spans 16 amino acids. Trimming shortened V by 4 bases and J by 5 bases, and 20 bases separated the two germline ends. Germline CDR1 reads MNHEY; CDR2 reads SMNVEV (reference sequence). The CDR3 sequence is CASSSPIGSGSETQYF. As DNA, the CDR3 is TGTGCCAGCAGTTCCCCTATAGGGAGCGGTTCGGAGACCCAGTACTTC.

The J gene is TRBJ1-2, the V gene TRBV29-1; 10 bases match TRBD1. V trimming: 6 bases; J trimming: 4 bases; junction bases outside the gene matches: 14. This CDR3 spans 16 amino acids. Per the germline V gene, CDR1 is SQVTM and CDR2 is ANQGSEA. The CDR3 loop reads CSVGLDRDRGPYGYTF. The CDR3 DNA reads TGCAGCGTGGGGCTCGACCGGGACAGGGGTCCCTATGGCTACACCTTC.

The chain couples TRBV11-2 to TRBJ2-7; 9 bases line up with TRBD1. The CDR3 consists of 14 residues. Germline lookup yields CDR1 SGHAT and CDR2 FQNNGV. The V and J ends lost 3 bases and 3 bases, in that order; junction bases with no gene match: 3. The CDR3 nucleotides read TGTGCCAGCAGCTTTGGACAGGGGTTCTACGAGCAGTACTTC. This encodes CASSFGQGFYEQYF.

This clonotype has only a few counts. This chain links TRBV2 with TRBJ2-7, with D hard to call. Trimming took off 11 bases at V and 1 base at J, with 12 bases between the two ends. Germline values: CDR1 SNHLY, CDR2 FYNNEI. The CDR3 sequence is 12 residues long. DNA of the CDR3: TGTGCCGGGCTAACGGAGTCCTACGAGCAGTACTTC. Its protein is CAGLTESYEQYF.

This clonotype was counted between two and nine times. CDR3 amino acids: CASSYGTGGSYNEQFF. The CDR3 DNA follows: TGTGCCAGCAGTTATGGGACAGGGGGCTCCTACAATGAGCAGTTCTTC. The J gene is TRBJ2-1, the V gene TRBV6-2 or TRBV6-3, with 11 bases matching TRBD1. V was clipped by 3 bases and J by 0 bases; unmatched bases: 1. The CDR3 is 16 amino acids. Germline V gene lookup returns CDR1 MNHEY and CDR2 SVGEGT.

The CDR3 DNA reads as TGCGCCAGCAGCCAAGATAAACAGGGGATGGTTAAGCCCCAGCATTTT. Encoded protein: CASSQDKQGMVKPQHF. The V gene is TRBV4-1, the J gene TRBJ1-5; 7 bases agree with TRBD1. There are 16 residues in the CDR3. Germline V gene data show CDR1 as MGHRA and CDR2 as YSYEKL. V trimming: 0 bases; J trimming: 8 bases; junction bases outside the gene matches: 10.

This sequence joins TRBV27 and TRBJ2-1; D uncertain. Trimming cost V 5 bases and J 9 bases, with 11 bases left between them. Germline V gene sequence: CDR1 MNHEY, CDR2 SMNVEV (reference sequence). The CDR3 is 12 amino acids. This CDR3 reads CASSPAFGEQFF. CDR3 DNA: TGTGCCAGCAGTCCCGCCTTTGGTGAGCAGTTCTTC.

This chain links TRBV4-1 with TRBJ1-1; 7 bases map to TRBD1. The CDR3 spans 16 residues. CDR1 MGHRA and CDR2 YSYEKL come from the germline V gene. J gave up 0 bases and V 0 bases, and 4 bases lay outside the gene matches. The CDR3 here is CASSQDGRGLNTEAFF. The CDR3 DNA is TGCGCCAGCAGCCAAGACGGAAGGGGGCTGAACACTGAAGCTTTCTTT.

The V call is TRBV29-1, the J call TRBJ2-2; D is perhaps TRBD1 (6 bases). The CDR3 is made up of 17 amino acids. CDR1 is SQVTM, CDR2 ANQGSEA, per germline. V was pared by 0 bases and J by 1 base, with 15 bases between. CDR3 DNA: TGCAGCGTTGAAGATCCATGGTCAGGGGAGAACACCGGGGAGCTGTTTTTT. Translated: CSVEDPWSGENTGELFF.

This chain joins TRBV28 and TRBJ2-7; D is unresolved. The CDR3 runs to 12 residues. V was trimmed by 7 bases and J by 6 bases, leaving 13 bases between them. Germline CDR1 MDHEN, CDR2 SYDVKM. CDR3 nucleotides: TGTGCCAGCACCAACGGCCGGCCCGAGCAGTACTTC. Its protein product is CASTNGRPEQYF. The whole variable domain, filled in from reference TRBV28 and TRBJ2-7, reads DVKVTQSSRYLVKRTGEKVFLECVQDMDHENMFWYRQDPGLGLRLIYFSYDVKMKEKGDIPEGYSVSREKKERFSLILESASTNQTSMYLCASTNGRPEQYFGPGTRLTVT.

The chain employs TRBV5-4 and TRBJ2-3; possibly TRBD2 for D (6 bases). Trimming took 2 bases from V and 6 from J, leaving 16 bases between them. CDR1 SGHNT and CDR2 YYREEE come from the germline V gene (reference sequence). The CDR3 totals 15 residues. CDR3 nucleotides: TGTGCCAGCAGCTTATGGAGGGACGATGGGGATACGCAGTATTTT. Residues: CASSLWRDDGDTQYF.

The chain joins TRBV28 to TRBJ2-3, with 10 bases that match TRBD2. With V trimmed by 4 bases and J by 3 bases, 7 bases remained unmatched. From germline, CDR1 is MDHEN and CDR2 SYDVKM. CDR3 length: 16 amino acids. CDR3 nucleotide sequence: TGTGCCAGCAGTTACTTGCTAGCGGGGGAAACAGATACGCAGTATTTT. Amino acids: CASSYLLAGETDTQYF.

The J gene is TRBJ1-1, the V gene TRBV4-1, with TRBD1 identical over 8 bases. CDR1 and CDR2 from the germline V gene are MGHRA and YSYEKL. Trimming cost V 3 bases and J 7 bases; bases outside gene matches: 19. The CDR3 consists of 18 residues. The CDR3 bases are TGCGCCAGCAGCCACCCCTGGGGAGCAGGGGGCCGTGGGAGTGAAGCTTTCTTT. Translating it yields CASSHPWGAGGRGSEAFF.

J is TRBJ2-1 and V is TRBV4-1; no definite D call. The germline CDR1 and CDR2 sequences are MGHRA and YSYEKL. CDR3 length: 12 residues. V lost 3 bases to trimming and J lost 5 bases, with 5 bases between them. DNA for the CDR3: TGCGCCAGCAGCCATTCGGACAATGAGCAGTTCTTC. This translates into CASSHSDNEQFF.

This clonotype was recorded once. This sequence joins TRBV5-5 and TRBJ1-1; the D gene is possibly TRBD1 (5 bases). With 3 bases removed from V and 5 bases from J, the gap between germline ends came to 14 bases. Germline values: CDR1 SGHKS, CDR2 YYEKEE (reference sequence). This CDR3 is built from 14 residues. The CDR3 coding sequence is TGTGCCAGCAGCTCAAATGACGGGGGAACTGAAGCTTTCTTT. Residues: CASSSNDGGTEAFF.

The CDR3 spells CAWSDPGTRGFF. In nucleotides, the CDR3 is TGTGCCTGGAGTGATCCCGGGACTAGGGGGTTCTTC. The chain carries TRBV30 and TRBJ2-1; 8 bases map to TRBD2. Germline lookup yields CDR1 GTSNPN and CDR2 SVGIG (reference sequence). The junction had 8 bases not matched to a gene; V was cut back by 1 base and J by 15 bases. The CDR3 extends over 12 amino acids.